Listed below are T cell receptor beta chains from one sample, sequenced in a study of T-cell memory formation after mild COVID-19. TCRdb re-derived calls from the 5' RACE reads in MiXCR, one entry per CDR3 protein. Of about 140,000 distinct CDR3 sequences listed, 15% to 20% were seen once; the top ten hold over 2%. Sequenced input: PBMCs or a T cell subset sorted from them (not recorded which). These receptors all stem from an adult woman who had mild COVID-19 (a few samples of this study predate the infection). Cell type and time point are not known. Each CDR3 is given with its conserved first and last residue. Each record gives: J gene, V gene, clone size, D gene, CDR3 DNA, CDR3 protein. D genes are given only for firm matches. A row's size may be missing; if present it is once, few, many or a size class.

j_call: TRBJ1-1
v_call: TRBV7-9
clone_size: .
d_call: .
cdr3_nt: TGTGCCAGCAGCCCGCCAGCCTACCTGAACACTGAAGCTTTCTTT
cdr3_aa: CASSPPAYLNTEAFF

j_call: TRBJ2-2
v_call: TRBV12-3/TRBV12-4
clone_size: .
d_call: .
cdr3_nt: TGTGCCAGCAGTTTCGGCGGGACGAACACCGGGGAGCTGTTTTTT
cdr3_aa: CASSFGGTNTGELFF

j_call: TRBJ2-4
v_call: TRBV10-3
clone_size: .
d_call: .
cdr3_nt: TGTGCCATCAGTGAGGGGTTAGCCAAAAACATTCAGTACTTC
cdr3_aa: CAISEGLAKNIQYF

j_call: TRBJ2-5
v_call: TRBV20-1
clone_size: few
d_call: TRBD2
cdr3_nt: TGCAGTGCTAGAGTGGGAACTAGCGGCGCCTCAGAGACCCAGTACTTC
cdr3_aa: CSARVGTSGASETQYF

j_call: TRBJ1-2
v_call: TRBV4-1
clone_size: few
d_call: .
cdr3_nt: TGCGCCAGCAGCTCAGGGCGAGGGGGCTATGGCTACACCTTC
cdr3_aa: CASSSGRGGYGYTF

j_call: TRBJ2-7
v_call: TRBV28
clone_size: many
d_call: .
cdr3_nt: TGTGCCAGCAGCGAGGGGATCAACGAGCAGTACTTC
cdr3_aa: CASSEGINEQYF

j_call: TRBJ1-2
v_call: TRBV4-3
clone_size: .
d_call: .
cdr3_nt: TGCGCCAGCAGCCAAGTCTTAGGACACCACTATGGCTACACCTTC
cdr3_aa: CASSQVLGHHYGYTF

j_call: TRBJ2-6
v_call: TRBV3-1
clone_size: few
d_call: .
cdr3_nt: TGTGCCAGCAGCCAAGATATTGGGGGAACACGGGCCAACGTCCTGACTTTC
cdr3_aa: CASSQDIGGTRANVLTF

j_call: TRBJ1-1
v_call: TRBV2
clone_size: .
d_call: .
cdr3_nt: TGTGCCAGCAGCACCTCAGGGGTCGGAACTGAAGCTTTCTTT
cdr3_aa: CASSTSGVGTEAFF

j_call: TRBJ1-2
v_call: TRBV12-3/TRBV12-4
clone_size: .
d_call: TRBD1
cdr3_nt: TGTGCCAGCAGAGACCAGGGCAGGGGGCTAAGAGCTAACTATGGCTACACCTTC
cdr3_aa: CASRDQGRGLRANYGYTF

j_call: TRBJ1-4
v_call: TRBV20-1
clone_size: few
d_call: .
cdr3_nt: TGCAGTGCTACGCCGCAACCGTTACTAGCGACAGCGTATGAAAAACTGTTTTTT
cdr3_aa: CSATPQPLLATAYEKLFF

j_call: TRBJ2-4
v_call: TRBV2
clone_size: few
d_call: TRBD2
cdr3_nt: TGTGCCAGCACCTTCGGCGCGGGAGGTGACAAAAACATTCAGTACTTC
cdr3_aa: CASTFGAGGDKNIQYF

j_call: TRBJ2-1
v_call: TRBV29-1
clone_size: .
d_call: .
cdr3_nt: TGCAGCGTTCTACCGGGACTACAGGGGAATGAGCAGTTCTTC
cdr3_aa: CSVLPGLQGNEQFF

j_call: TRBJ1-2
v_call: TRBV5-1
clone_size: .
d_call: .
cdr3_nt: TGCGCCAGCAGCTTGGGCAGGGAAATGGGAGGCTACACCTTC
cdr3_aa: CASSLGREMGGYTF

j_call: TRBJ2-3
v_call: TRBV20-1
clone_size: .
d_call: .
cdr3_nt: TGCAGTGCTAGGAGGTCGGAGAGCACAGATACGCAGTATTTT
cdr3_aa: CSARRSESTDTQYF

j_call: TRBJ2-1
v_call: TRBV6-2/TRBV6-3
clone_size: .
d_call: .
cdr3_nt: TGTGCCAGCAGTCTCCAGGGGGGGCCGAGGGAGCAGTTCTTC
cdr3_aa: CASSLQGGPREQFF

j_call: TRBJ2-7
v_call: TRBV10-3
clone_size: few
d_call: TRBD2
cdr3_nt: TGTGCCATCAGTGCATTACGAGCGGGAGGCGGCTACGAGCAGTACTTC
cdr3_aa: CAISALRAGGGYEQYF

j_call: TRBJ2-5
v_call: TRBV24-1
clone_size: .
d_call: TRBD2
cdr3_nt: TGTGCCACCAGTGACCCCGGACTAGCGGGAGCCTTTCAAGAGACCCAGTACTTC
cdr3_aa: CATSDPGLAGAFQETQYF

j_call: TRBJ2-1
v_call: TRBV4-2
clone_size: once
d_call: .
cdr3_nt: TGTGCCAGCAGAAACGGACTGTACAATGAGCAGTTCTTC
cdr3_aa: CASRNGLYNEQFF

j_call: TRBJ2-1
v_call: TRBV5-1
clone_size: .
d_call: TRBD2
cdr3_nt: TGCGCCAGCAGCTTGCGGGGGGACTACAATGAGCAGTTCTTC
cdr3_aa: CASSLRGDYNEQFF

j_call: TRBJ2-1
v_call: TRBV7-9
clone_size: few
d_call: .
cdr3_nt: TGTGCCAGCAGCTTAGCGGGCGCACTCAATGAGCAGTTCTTC
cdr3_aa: CASSLAGALNEQFF

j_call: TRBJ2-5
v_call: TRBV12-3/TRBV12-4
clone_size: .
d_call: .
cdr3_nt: TGTGCCAGCAGTTTAGGCTCCTTGCGGGGACAGTACCAAGAGACCCAGTACTTC
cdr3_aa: CASSLGSLRGQYQETQYF

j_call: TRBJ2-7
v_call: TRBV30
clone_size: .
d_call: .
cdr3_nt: TGTGCCTGGAGTGTGCAGGGAGAGGTTCCCTACGAGCAGTACTTC
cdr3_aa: CAWSVQGEVPYEQYF

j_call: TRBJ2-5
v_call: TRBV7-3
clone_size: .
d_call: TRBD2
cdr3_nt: TGTGCCAGCAGCTTAGTAGCGGGACCTAAAGAGACCCAGTACTTC
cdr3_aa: CASSLVAGPKETQYF

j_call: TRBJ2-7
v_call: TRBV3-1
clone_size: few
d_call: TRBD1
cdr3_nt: TGTGCCAGCAGCCGGGGACAGTCCTACGAGCAGTACTTC
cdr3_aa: CASSRGQSYEQYF

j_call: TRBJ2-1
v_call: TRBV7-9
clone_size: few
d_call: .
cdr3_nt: TGTGCCAGCAGCTTAGATGGGCCCGGATCATGGGGGTTCTTC
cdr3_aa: CASSLDGPGSWGFF

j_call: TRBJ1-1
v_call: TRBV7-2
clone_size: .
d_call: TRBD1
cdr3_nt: TGTGCCAGCAGCTTCGACGACAGGGCGAACACTGAAGCTTTCTTT
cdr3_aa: CASSFDDRANTEAFF

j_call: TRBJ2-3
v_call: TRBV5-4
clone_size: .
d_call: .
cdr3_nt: TGTGCCAGCAGCCGGACAGCCTCTAGCACAGATACGCAGTATTTT
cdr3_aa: CASSRTASSTDTQYF

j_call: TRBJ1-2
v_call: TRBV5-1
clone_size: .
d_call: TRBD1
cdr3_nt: TGCGCCAGCAGCTTGGGACAGGGGAGCTATGGCTACACCTTC
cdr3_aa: CASSLGQGSYGYTF

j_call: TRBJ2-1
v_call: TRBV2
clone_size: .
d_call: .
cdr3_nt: TGTGCCAGCCGGGGAGTGGAGTTGGGTGAGCAGTTCTTC
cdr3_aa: CASRGVELGEQFF

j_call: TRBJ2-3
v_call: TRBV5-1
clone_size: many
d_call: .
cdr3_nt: TGCGCCAGCAGCTTGGCCAGGGCAGATACGCAGTATTTT
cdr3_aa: CASSLARADTQYF

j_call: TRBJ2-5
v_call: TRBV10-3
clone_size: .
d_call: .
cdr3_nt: TGTGCCATCAGTGATAGAGAGACCCAGTACTTC
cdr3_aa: CAISDRETQYF

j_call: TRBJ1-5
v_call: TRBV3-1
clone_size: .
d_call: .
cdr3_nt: TGTGCCAGCAGCCAAGGCCGGTTTCAGCCCCAGCATTTT
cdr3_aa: CASSQGRFQPQHF

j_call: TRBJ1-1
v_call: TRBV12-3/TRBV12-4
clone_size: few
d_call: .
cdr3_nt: TGTGCCAGCAGTCCCCACATTCTGGGGTCGAGGGCCACTGAAGCTTTCTTT
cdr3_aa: CASSPHILGSRATEAFF

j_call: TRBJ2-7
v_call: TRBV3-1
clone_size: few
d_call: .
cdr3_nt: TGTGCCAGCAGCCACGGGGGTAGCGGTGCCTACGAGCAGTACTTC
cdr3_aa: CASSHGGSGAYEQYF

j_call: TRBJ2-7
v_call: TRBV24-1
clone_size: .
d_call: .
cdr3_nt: TGTGCCACCAGTGATTTCCCCCGAACTAGGGCGGATCCCTACGAGCAGTACTTC
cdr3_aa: CATSDFPRTRADPYEQYF

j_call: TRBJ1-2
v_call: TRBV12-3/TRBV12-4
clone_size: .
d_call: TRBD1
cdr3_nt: TGTGCCAGCAGTAGGGACAGGGGGTTCAACTATGGCTACACCTTC
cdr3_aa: CASSRDRGFNYGYTF

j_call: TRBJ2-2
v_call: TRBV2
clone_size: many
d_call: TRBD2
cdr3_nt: TGTGCCAGCAGCCTACTGACTAGCGTGCCCGGGGAGCTGTTTTTT
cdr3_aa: CASSLLTSVPGELFF

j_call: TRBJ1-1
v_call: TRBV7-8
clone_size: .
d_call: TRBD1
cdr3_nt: TGTGCCAGCAGCTTAATAGAGGGGGCAGGGACTGAAGCTTTCTTT
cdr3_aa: CASSLIEGAGTEAFF

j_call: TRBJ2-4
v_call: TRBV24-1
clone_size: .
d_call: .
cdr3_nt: TGTGCCACCAGTGACGGGAATATCCGGGGGGCCAAAAACATTCAGTACTTC
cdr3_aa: CATSDGNIRGAKNIQYF

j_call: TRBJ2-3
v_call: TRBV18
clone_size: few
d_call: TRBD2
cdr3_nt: TGTGCCAGCTCGCTAGCGGGAGTCCCAGATACGCAGTATTTT
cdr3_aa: CASSLAGVPDTQYF

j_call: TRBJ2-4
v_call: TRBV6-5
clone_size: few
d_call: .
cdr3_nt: TGTGCCAGCAGTTCCGGACTCGGGTTAGCCAAAAACATTCAGTACTTC
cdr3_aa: CASSSGLGLAKNIQYF

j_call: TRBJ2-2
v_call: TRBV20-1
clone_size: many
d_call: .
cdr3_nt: TGCAGTGCTAGAGATGCGACACGGGGAGCCGGGGAGCTGTTTTTT
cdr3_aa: CSARDATRGAGELFF

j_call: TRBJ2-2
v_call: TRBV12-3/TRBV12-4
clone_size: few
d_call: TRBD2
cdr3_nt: TGTGCCAGCAGCCCAAAACTAGCGGAAGGTCTGGCCGGGGAGCTGTTTTTT
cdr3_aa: CASSPKLAEGLAGELFF

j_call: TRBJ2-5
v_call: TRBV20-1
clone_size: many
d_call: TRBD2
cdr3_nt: TGCAGTGCTACCGATCTAGCGGTCATGAAGACCCAGTACTTC
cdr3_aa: CSATDLAVMKTQYF

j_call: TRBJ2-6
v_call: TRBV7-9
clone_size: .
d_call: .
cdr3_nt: TGTGCCAGCAGCTTCAGGGGTTCTGGGGCCAACGTCCTGACTTTC
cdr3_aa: CASSFRGSGANVLTF

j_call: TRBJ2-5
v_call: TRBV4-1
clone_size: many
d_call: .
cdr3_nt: TGCGCCAGCAGCCTCGATCCCAGCCAAGAGACCCAGTACTTC
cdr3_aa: CASSLDPSQETQYF

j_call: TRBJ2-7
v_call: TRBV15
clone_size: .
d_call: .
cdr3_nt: TGTGCCACCAGCAGAGTAGGGAGAGGGTCCTACGAGCAGTACTTC
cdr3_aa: CATSRVGRGSYEQYF

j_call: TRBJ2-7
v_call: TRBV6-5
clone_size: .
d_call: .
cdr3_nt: TGTGCCAGCAGGGAACTAGTCGGGAACGAGCAGTACTTC
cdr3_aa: CASRELVGNEQYF

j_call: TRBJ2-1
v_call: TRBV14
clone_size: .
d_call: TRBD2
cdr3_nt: TGTGCCAGCAGCCAAATGTGGGGGGGTGAGCAGTTCTTC
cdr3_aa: CASSQMWGGEQFF